The text below deals with one T cell receptor (beta chain). The sample originates from a study of OX40 agonist ivuxolimab in advanced cancers. Overall study context: Of the patients, three showed partial responses, one with hepatocellular carcinoma and two with cutaneous melanoma.

Only in-frame clones appear in the TCRdb table, and some are missing; sequencing was by immunoSEQ multiplex PCR. The repertoire holds about 35,000 clones, approximately 80% seen once, with roughly 2.7% in the top ten. Germline V gives CDR1 SGHRS, CDR2 YFSETQ. The CDR3 length is 14 residues. Trimming pared 4 bases from V and 1 base from J, leaving 8 bases between. The specimen was CD4+ or CD8+ T cells sorted from blood, collected in a trial of the OX40 agonist ivuxolimab. The TCR sequence derives from an adult with an advanced solid tumor such as melanoma, head and neck, liver or kidney cancer. The V and J genes are TRBV5-1 and TRBJ2-2, with D unclear. CDR3 loop: CASSPPGNTGELFF. CDR3 nucleotide sequence: TGCGCCAGCAGCCCCCCCGGGAACACCGGGGAGCTGTTTTTT.